Below are 29 T cell receptor beta chains sequenced from a single sample in a study of blood T cell repertoires in COVID-19. Only in-frame clones appear in the TCRdb table, and some are missing; sequencing was by immunoSEQ multiplex PCR. The sample lists about 68,000 clones, 65% to 90% occurring once. Sequencing was performed on peripheral blood. These receptors were collected from a man aged 50-60 years with acute or convalescent COVID-19.

This chain connects TRBV4-1 to TRBJ2-1, with 14 bases fitting TRBD2. CDR3 length: 16 residues. Per germline, CDR1 MGHRA and CDR2 YSYEKL. Trimming at V came to 2 bases and at J to 8 bases, leaving 5 bases not matched to a gene. For the CDR3, the DNA is TGCGCCAGCAGCCAACCCGGACTAGCGGGGGGATATGAGCAGTTCTTC. Amino acid sequence: CASSQPGLAGGYEQFF.

The chain couples TRBV30 to TRBJ1-2, with TRBD1 matching 7 bases. This CDR3 is built from 13 residues. CDR1 and CDR2 from the germline V gene are GTSNPN and SVGIG (reference sequence). J gave up 4 bases and V 7 bases, and 9 bases lay outside the gene matches. CDR3 amino acids: CAYQPDRSYGYTF. DNA of the CDR3: TGTGCCTATCAACCGGACAGGAGCTATGGCTACACCTTC. Complete variable domain (other parts from reference TRBV30 and TRBJ1-2): SQTIHQWPATLVQPVGSPLSLECTVEGTSNPNLYWYRQAAGRGLQLLFYSVGIGQISSEVPQNLSASRPQDRQFILSSKKLLLSDSGFYLCAYQPDRSYGYTFGSGTRLTVV.

J is TRBJ2-3 and V is TRBV6-1, with a tentative D call TRBD1 (5 bases). This CDR3 is 13 amino acids long. The V and J ends lost 2 bases and 4 bases respectively, with 7 bases between them. Germline V gene lookup returns CDR1 MNHNS and CDR2 SASEGT. CDR3 sequence: CASSETGPDTQYF. Here the CDR3 DNA reads TGTGCCAGCAGTGAAACAGGTCCAGATACGCAGTATTTT.

V is TRBV5-6 and J is TRBJ1-1; 9 nucleotides match TRBD1. CDR3 length equals 15 residues. The trim removed 0 bases at V and 10 bases at J, leaving 10 bases unmatched. Per germline, CDR1 SGHDT and CDR2 YYEEEE. DNA of the CDR3: TGTGCCAGCAGCTTGGGAGGACAGGGGTTGAGTAGAGCTTTCTTT. Its protein is CASSLGGQGLSRAFF.

The CDR3 reads CASSFVRGQETQYF. CDR3 bases: TGTGCCAGCAGCTTTGTGCGGGGTCAAGAGACCCAGTACTTC. The chain is built from TRBV11-1 and TRBJ2-5; D might be TRBD2 (6 bases). The ends were cut back, 3 bases at V and 2 bases at J, with 10 bases in the middle. The CDR3 is 14 amino acids. Per the germline V gene, CDR1 is SGHAT and CDR2 is FQDESV (reference sequence).

Notes on this clone: The junction shows a germline mismatch at one end, possibly a read error. In the same sample, other DNA sequences code for this CDR3. The chain combines TRBV6-6 with TRBJ1-6, with D maybe TRBD1 (6 bases). From germline, CDR1 is MNHNY and CDR2 SVGAGI (reference sequence). The CDR3 length is 15 residues. CDR3: CASSHRTVPNSPLHF. CDR3 in DNA: TGTGCCAGCAGTCACCGGACAGTACCTAATTCACCCCTCCATTTT.

The genes are TRBV3-1 (or the pseudogene TRBV3-2) and TRBJ2-5; no clear D. Per germline, CDR1 LGHDT and CDR2 YNNKEL (reference sequence). This CDR3 contains 13 residues. V was pared by 0 bases and J by 4 bases, with 6 bases between. CDR3 DNA: TGTGCCAGCAGCCAAGAGGAGCCAGAGACCCAGTACTTC. Translated, it gives CASSQEEPETQYF.

The J gene is TRBJ2-2, the V gene TRBV5-4, with TRBD2 identical over 13 bases. The trim removed 4 bases at V and 0 bases at J, leaving 6 bases unmatched. Germline V CDR1 and CDR2: SGHNT, YYREEE (reference sequence). The CDR3 has 18 residues. The CDR3, as DNA: TGTGCCAGCAGCCCAGGACTAGCGGGGGTGTCGAACACCGGGGAGCTGTTTTTT. Encoded protein: CASSPGLAGVSNTGELFF.

The chain couples TRBV5-4 to TRBJ1-1, with D possibly being TRBD1 (6 bases). V was trimmed by 4 bases and J by 1 base, leaving 8 bases between them. CDR3 length: 13 amino acids. Germline loops: CDR1 SGHNT, CDR2 YYREEE (reference sequence). CDR3 sequence reads: CASSKDRNTEAFF. Written as DNA, the CDR3 is TGTGCCAGCAGCAAGGACAGGAACACTGAAGCTTTCTTT. Full variable domain (missing parts from reference TRBV5-4 and TRBJ1-1): ETGVTQSPTHLIKTRGQQVTLRCSSQSGHNTVSWYQQALGQGPQFIFQYYREEENGRGNFPPRFSGLQFPNYSSELNVNALELDDSALYLCASSKDRNTEAFFGQGTRLTVV.

The chain has TRBV6-5 and TRBJ2-5; 11 nucleotides align to TRBD2. The CDR3 loop spans 15 amino acids. CDR1 is MNHEY and CDR2 is SVGAGI in the germline V gene. The V segment lost 6 bases and the J segment 2 bases; nucleotides outside the gene matches: 5. The DNA of the CDR3 is TGTGCCAGCAGGGCAAGACTAGCGGGGCAAGAGACCCAGTACTTC. Translation gives CASRARLAGQETQYF.

The chain recombines TRBV5-1 with TRBJ2-4; the D gene is possibly TRBD1 (5 bases). The CDR3 covers 13 residues. Trimming removed 2 bases at V and 6 bases at J, with 9 bases between. The V gene's germline CDR1 is SGHRS and CDR2 YFSETQ. CDR3 DNA: TGCGCCAGCAGCTTAAGGGGTACAAACATTCAGTACTTC. As protein: CASSLRGTNIQYF.

J is TRBJ2-7 and V is TRBV20-1, with D possibly being TRBD1 (5 bases). The germline CDR1 and CDR2 sequences are DFQATT and SNEGSKA (reference sequence). V shed 7 bases and J shed 6 bases, with 13 bases lying between them. The CDR3 is 11 residues long. The CDR3 DNA follows: TGCAGTGTGGGGCGTAGGCTCGAGCAGTACTTC. This codes for CSVGRRLEQYF.

The rearrangement joins TRBV19 to TRBJ2-3, with 11 bases that match TRBD1. Unmatched junction bases numbered 9, after V lost 4 bases and J lost 6 bases. Germline V gene sequence: CDR1 LNHDA, CDR2 SQIVND (reference sequence). The CDR3 is 16 residues long. CDR3 coding DNA: TGTGCCAGTAGTAGGGGGACAGGGGGTACTTATGATACGCAGTATTTT. Its protein is CASSRGTGGTYDTQYF.

The count of this clone is one. The J gene is TRBJ2-5, the V gene TRBV9, with 9 nucleotides matching TRBD1. Germline CDR1 SGDLS, CDR2 YYNGEE. V gave up 0 bases and J gave up 14 bases; unmatched junction bases: 11. This CDR3 is built from 14 residues. The CDR3 DNA reads TGTGCCAGCAGCGTAGGGGCGTGGGGACAGGGTCGATACTTC. Its translation: CASSVGAWGQGRYF.

This chain connects TRBV10-3 to TRBJ2-7; a weak D match, TRBD1 (5 bases). The CDR3 contains 14 residues. The germline gives CDR1 ENHRY, CDR2 SYGVKD. Trimming shortened V by 2 bases and J by 6 bases, and 14 bases separated the two germline ends. CDR3 nucleotides: TGTGCCATCAGTGAGGAGCTCCAGGGTGGCGAGCAGTACTTC. As protein: CAISEELQGGEQYF.

This chain connects TRBV2 to TRBJ1-1, with TRBD1 matching 9 bases. With 7 bases clipped from V and 1 base from J, the junction kept 4 bases outside the gene matches. The CDR3 runs to 14 residues. The germline V gene has CDR1 SNHLY and CDR2 FYNNEI. Here the CDR3 reads CASTRQGENTEAFF. The CDR3 bases are TGTGCCAGCACTCGACAGGGGGAGAACACTGAAGCTTTCTTT.

The V and J genes are TRBV14 and TRBJ2-7; 8 bases line up with TRBD2. There are 19 residues in the CDR3. Losses at the gene ends were 0 bases for V and 8 bases for J; bases not matched to a gene: 21. Per germline, CDR1 SGHDN and CDR2 FVKESK. The CDR3 spells CASSQDGLAGNRPLVQQYV. CDR3 coding DNA: TGTGCCAGCAGCCAAGATGGCCTAGCGGGCAATCGCCCCCTTGTGCAGCAGTACGTC.

This rearrangement joins TRBV2 to TRBJ2-1; tentatively, D is TRBD2 (5 bases). Trimming took 8 bases from V and 4 from J, leaving 18 bases between them. The CDR3 contains 15 residues. Germline loops: CDR1 SNHLY, CDR2 FYNNEI. The CDR3 reads CASVGVPLGYNEQFF. The CDR3 DNA is TGTGCCAGCGTCGGGGTCCCTTTGGGGTACAATGAGCAGTTCTTC.

V and J are TRBV11-3 and TRBJ2-3, with D possibly matching TRBD2 (6 bases). CDR3 length equals 16 residues. CDR1 is SGHNT, CDR2 YENEEA, per germline. The V end lost 4 bases, the J end lost 1 base, and 15 bases lay between the germline ends. The CDR3 loop reads CASSSSSVFGTDTQYF. Here the CDR3 DNA reads TGTGCCAGCAGCTCCTCTAGCGTCTTTGGCACAGATACGCAGTATTTT.

In DNA form, the CDR3 reads TGTGCCAGCAGTTTCCTACTGAACACAGATACGCAGTATTTT. Protein product: CASSFLLNTDTQYF. The gene calls are TRBV28 and TRBJ2-3; no definite D call. CDR3 length: 14 amino acids. V lost 3 bases and J 2 bases, leaving 9 bases between the germline ends. Germline V gene data show CDR1 as MDHEN and CDR2 as SYDVKM.

This chain joins TRBV7-7 and TRBJ1-6; D is perhaps TRBD1 (5 bases). Looked up from germline, CDR1 is SSHAT and CDR2 is FNYEAQ (reference sequence). The CDR3 spans 15 residues. The CDR3 DNA reads TGTGCTAGCGCCCAAGGCCAGGGCGTAAATTCACCCCTCCACTTT. Residues: CASAQGQGVNSPLHF.

The chain carries TRBV11-2 and TRBJ1-1; no firm D call. The CDR3 consists of 14 residues. Germline values: CDR1 SGHAT, CDR2 FQNNGV. Trimming pared 5 bases from V and 10 bases from J, leaving 20 bases between. Here the CDR3 reads CASSPDFTSFGAFF. CDR3 nucleotide sequence: TGTGCCAGCAGCCCAGATTTCACGTCCTTTGGAGCTTTCTTT.

With respect to this clone: Mismatch with germline at one junction end may stem from a read error. The chain is built from TRBV5-1 and TRBJ2-3; 8 bases are a match to TRBD2. Germline-derived CDR1 and CDR2 are SGHRS and YFSETQ. CDR3 length equals 15 residues. The CDR3 region is CARSLGHGGEDTQYF. The DNA for the CDR3 is TGCGCCCGCAGCTTGGGGCACGGGGGGGAGGATACGCAGTATTTT.

The chain recombines TRBV2 with TRBJ2-5, with 8 bases identical to TRBD2. V lost 8 bases to trimming and J lost 6 bases; unmatched junction nucleotides: 14. Looked up from germline, CDR1 is SNHLY and CDR2 is FYNNEI. There are 15 residues in the CDR3. CDR3 in amino acids: CASHTHGGDGKTQYF. CDR3 DNA: TGTGCCAGCCACACGCACGGGGGGGATGGGAAGACCCAGTACTTC.

J is TRBJ1-4 and V is TRBV7-6; no reliable D call. This CDR3 is 13 amino acids long. CDR1 and CDR2 from the germline V gene are SGHVS and FNYEAQ. Trimming cost V 1 base and J 7 bases, with 7 bases left between them. CDR3 DNA sequence: TGTGCCAGCAGCTTAGAGATCGGTGAAAAACTGTTTTTT. This sequence encodes CASSLEIGEKLFF.

CDR3 coding DNA: TGTGCCAGCAGTCAGGACAGCCTCCTGACCTATGGCTACACCTTC. Protein product: CASSQDSLLTYGYTF. The gene calls are TRBV2 and TRBJ1-2; maybe TRBD1 (6 bases). This CDR3 spans 15 amino acids. Trimming cost V 5 bases and J 4 bases, with 17 bases left between them. Looked up from germline, CDR1 is SNHLY and CDR2 is FYNNEI.

The chain combines TRBV29-1 with TRBJ1-1, with TRBD1 as a possible D gene (6 bases). The germline gives CDR1 SQVTM, CDR2 ANQGSEA. The CDR3 spans 12 residues. The V end was cut by 7 bases, the J end by 4 bases, with 13 bases between. CDR3 amino acids: CSARRGSTEAFF. The CDR3 nucleotides are TGCAGCGCCCGCAGGGGTAGCACTGAAGCTTTCTTT.

This rearrangement joins TRBV6-6 to TRBJ1-4; 9 nucleotides line up with TRBD1. Unmatched junction bases numbered 4, after V lost 0 bases and J lost 8 bases. Germline loops: CDR1 MNHNY, CDR2 SVGAGI (reference sequence). The CDR3 totals 15 residues. CDR3 amino acids: CASSYSGTGSEKLFF. The CDR3 DNA is TGTGCCAGCAGTTACTCTGGGACAGGGTCCGAAAAACTGTTTTTT.

V usage is TRBV2 and J usage is TRBJ1-2; 9 bases agree with TRBD1. This CDR3 contains 14 residues. Unmatched junction bases numbered 7, after V lost 5 bases and J lost 6 bases. Looked up from germline, CDR1 is SNHLY and CDR2 is FYNNEI. Here the CDR3 DNA reads TGTGCCAGCAGTCCAGGGACAGGGCGGGATGGCTACACCTTC. The encoded protein is CASSPGTGRDGYTF.